The sequence of this TCR beta chain was determined in a study of Graves' ophthalmopathy and Graves' hyperthyroidism (dated by TCRdb to between 2018 and 2020). Study-wide context: Peripheral blood was collected before any treatment was given, at the time of initial diagnosis. To tell Graves' ophthalmopathy apart from Graves' hyperthyroidism, and to predict which patients would progress to ophthalmopathy, the study relied on TCR beta repertoire signatures. In total, around 130 blood samples were TCR-sequenced: approximately 40 ophthalmopathy, 75 hyperthyroidism and some 17 hyperthyroidism-to-ophthalmopathy patients. To explore V-J signatures that separate ophthalmopathy from hyperthyroidism, a discovery set of about a hundred patients was enrolled, consisting of about 41 with ophthalmopathy and roughly 57 with stable hyperthyroidism. An independent validation cohort was composed of fewer than 20 hyperthyroidism patients and 17 patients who later progressed from hyperthyroidism to ophthalmopathy. In over 5 hyperthyroidism patients, the T-cell repertoire of thyroid tissue was compared with the T-cell repertoire of blood. Following sampling, methimazole starting at 30 mg daily was administered to hyperthyroidism patients, and high-dose intravenous methylprednisolone was administered to ophthalmopathy patients. For training and testing, the 95 to 100 patients in the discovery cohort were randomly divided in a 7:3 ratio. Study-wide conclusions, independent of this receptor: In cross-validation, the 13-signature model distinguished ophthalmopathy from stable hyperthyroidism with more than 85% sensitivity and about 81% specificity, while in the test set the corresponding values were roughly 80% and 75%. In validation, the model predicted ophthalmopathy progression with 70.59% sensitivity and 72% to 80% specificity; approximately 12 predicted patients were CT-confirmed with GO in a median of approximately 6.5 months. Most expanded thyroid clonotypes with frequency above 0.001 were also detected in blood, suggesting blood repertoires may reflect the thyroid immune response. Sample size was not statistically predetermined, and group allocation was not concealed from the investigators.

From its cysteine to its phenylalanine, the CDR3 spans 13 amino acids. Left in the record is the CDR3 DNA by itself, 39 bases read in frame from the first base. Looking up the germline V gene (reference sequence) yields CDR1 DFQATT and CDR2 SNEGSKA. Trimming costs V 6 bases and J 0 bases, and their ends lie 11 bases apart. This clonotype was counted ten times or more. Its specific antigen is unknown. It has no much larger one-base neighbor in the sample; base qualities were not kept. TCR beta CDR3 regions were amplified from RNA transcripts for repertoire sequencing. A first-round RT-PCR used HTBI primers with the Qiagen OneStep RT-PCR kit, followed by a second-round multiplex PCR, size selection and purification. Sequencing of the libraries was carried out on an Illumina HiSeq2000 in paired-end mode with 100 bp reads. Processing in the source paper ran as follows. SOAPnuke was used to process the reads, throwing out any read that had adapters, had uncalled bases, had a mean Phred below 15, or lacked an exact constant-primer or identifier match. COPE v1.2.5 was used to merge high-quality paired reads. Each unique nucleotide sequence was treated as a clonotype, and MiTCR v1.1 was used to align the clonotypes to the IMGT TRB V, D and J references. The analysis was limited to V-J combinations with a frequency above 0.0001, which together covered 99.2% of the repertoires. For each V-J combination, a TCR clonal expansion and chaos score was defined as F50 clonal expansion divided by the chaos observed in the TCRdist matrix. Welch's t-statistics and random forest were used to reduce features to about a dozen V-J combinations, which were fed into a naive Bayes classifier. The similarity between thyroid and blood repertoires was quantified using the Morisita-Horn index. Clones were called with MiXCR by TCRdb after fastp trimmed the public reads at Q25, and only in-frame beta chains were retained. Merged by CDR3 protein, the rows form single entries marked with the most common genes and DNA. The authors' filters were not applied to this entry. The sample data list roughly 500,000 distinct CDR3 sequences, and about 15% of these were observed just once. Of the sample, approximately 9.8% falls within the top ten clones.

Ophthalmopathy patients were characterized by moderately to severely active disease, a Clinical Activity Score of at least 3, a NOSPECS grade of at least 4, and a disease duration under 3 months. Patients with other autoimmune diseases, uncontrolled infections, pregnancy or lactation were excluded. Clinical symptoms, serum thyroxine, TRAb, thyroid ultrasound and orbital computed tomography were used for diagnosis. Using Ficoll-Paque density gradient centrifugation, PBMCs were isolated from less than 11 ml of fresh peripheral blood. Total RNA was extracted using Trizol reagent, and RNA quality was checked on an Agilent 2100 Bioanalyzer.

Sequencing was performed on blood. The chain uses TRBV20-1 and TRBJ1-1, with the D gene call left open. The receptor was isolated from a woman in her twenties or thirties with Graves' ophthalmopathy. Donor details come from another sample of the same person, matched by shared clones. CDR3 region: CSAPKSLNTEAFF. The sequenced DNA is TGCAGTGCCCCGAAGTCCTTGAACACTGAAGCTTTCTTT.